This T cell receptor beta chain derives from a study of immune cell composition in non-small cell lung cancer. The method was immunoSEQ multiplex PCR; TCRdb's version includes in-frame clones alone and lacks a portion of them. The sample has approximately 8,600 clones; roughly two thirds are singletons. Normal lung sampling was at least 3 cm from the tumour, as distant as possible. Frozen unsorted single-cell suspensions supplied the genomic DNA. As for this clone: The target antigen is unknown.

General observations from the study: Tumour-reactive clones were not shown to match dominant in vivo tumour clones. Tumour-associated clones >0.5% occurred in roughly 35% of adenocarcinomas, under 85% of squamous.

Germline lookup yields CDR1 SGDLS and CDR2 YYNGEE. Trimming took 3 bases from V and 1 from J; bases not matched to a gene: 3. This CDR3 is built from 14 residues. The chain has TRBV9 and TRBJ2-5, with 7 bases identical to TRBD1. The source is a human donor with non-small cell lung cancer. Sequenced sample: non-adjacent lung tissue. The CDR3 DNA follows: TGTGCCAGCAGCGAGGGGGACAGCCAAGAGACCCAGTACTTC. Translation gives CASSEGDSQETQYF.